These T cell receptor beta chains were read from a single sample in a study of monozygotic twins with inflammatory bowel disease. TCRdb re-analyzed the 5' RACE reads; it lists each CDR3 protein once, without DNA. This repertoire includes 80,000 or so distinct CDR3 sequences. The sequencing sample was made of blood. The receptors shown here come from a human donor with ulcerative colitis or Crohn's disease, or a healthy co-twin of an affected twin (not recorded which). Both conserved end residues are part of each CDR3. The order of the fields is J gene, V gene, CDR3 protein.

J gene: TRBJ2-1
V gene: TRBV7-9
CDR3 protein: CASSLTGTYDNEQFF

J gene: TRBJ1-3
V gene: TRBV9
CDR3 protein: CASSVLPFEGNTIYF

J gene: TRBJ2-3
V gene: TRBV7-9
CDR3 protein: CASSFYYTDTQYF

J gene: TRBJ2-3
V gene: TRBV7-3
CDR3 protein: CASSLEGPPTDTQYF

J gene: TRBJ2-3
V gene: TRBV14
CDR3 protein: CASSHPGGIRADTQYF

J gene: TRBJ2-2
V gene: TRBV18
CDR3 protein: CASSPMGLVPTGELFF

J gene: TRBJ2-1
V gene: TRBV12-3/TRBV12-4
CDR3 protein: CASSDPGTRASNEQFF

J gene: TRBJ1-2
V gene: TRBV29-1
CDR3 protein: CSVRRQDGYTF

J gene: TRBJ1-1
V gene: TRBV5-1
CDR3 protein: CASSADSLNTEAFF

J gene: TRBJ1-1
V gene: TRBV7-8
CDR3 protein: CASIPAVNTEAFF

J gene: TRBJ1-2
V gene: TRBV11-2
CDR3 protein: CASSLGTNCGYTF

J gene: TRBJ1-1
V gene: TRBV11-2
CDR3 protein: CASSFVGGTEAFF

J gene: TRBJ2-5
V gene: TRBV20-1
CDR3 protein: CSARDRSGAPKTQYF

J gene: TRBJ1-1
V gene: TRBV5-1
CDR3 protein: CASWLLLTPMNTEAFF

J gene: TRBJ1-2
V gene: TRBV11-2
CDR3 protein: CASSLQQRGYGYTF

J gene: TRBJ1-2
V gene: TRBV2
CDR3 protein: CASRGTTAVSLGYTF

J gene: TRBJ2-3
V gene: TRBV3-1
CDR3 protein: CASSQALRLSTDTQYF

J gene: TRBJ1-1
V gene: TRBV7-2
CDR3 protein: CASSPPGKGWNTEAFF

J gene: TRBJ2-7
V gene: TRBV18
CDR3 protein: CAGSGTGGGGSYEQYF

J gene: TRBJ1-5
V gene: TRBV20-1
CDR3 protein: CSARWGQGDQPQHF

J gene: TRBJ2-3
V gene: TRBV5-1
CDR3 protein: CASSFLQGAVADTQYF

J gene: TRBJ2-1
V gene: TRBV15
CDR3 protein: CATSGTSGGYNEQFF

J gene: TRBJ2-7
V gene: TRBV7-2
CDR3 protein: CASSLSGGLYEQYF

J gene: TRBJ2-5
V gene: TRBV7-6
CDR3 protein: CASSLVAGANQETQYF

J gene: TRBJ1-1
V gene: TRBV20-1
CDR3 protein: CSARTMDTVGTEAFF

J gene: TRBJ2-7
V gene: TRBV7-9
CDR3 protein: CASSRTSAYEQYF

J gene: TRBJ1-1
V gene: TRBV7-9
CDR3 protein: CASSRRTGGGTEAFF

J gene: TRBJ2-1
V gene: TRBV10-3
CDR3 protein: CAIRDQGNEQFF

J gene: TRBJ1-5
V gene: TRBV4-2
CDR3 protein: CASSQDPDQPQHF

J gene: TRBJ2-3
V gene: TRBV7-3
CDR3 protein: CASSELVAGYTDTQYF

J gene: TRBJ2-3
V gene: TRBV5-1
CDR3 protein: CASSLVQTLDGTDTQYF

J gene: TRBJ2-2
V gene: TRBV4-1
CDR3 protein: CASSQVRGGRHTGELFF

J gene: TRBJ2-4
V gene: TRBV2
CDR3 protein: CASRYEGIQYF

J gene: TRBJ2-7
V gene: TRBV3-1
CDR3 protein: CASSRQGSSYEQYF

J gene: TRBJ2-5
V gene: TRBV9
CDR3 protein: CASSSRGDSTKETQYF

J gene: TRBJ1-4
V gene: TRBV6-1
CDR3 protein: CASSFQTGSNEKLFF

J gene: TRBJ1-2
V gene: TRBV7-9
CDR3 protein: CASIRFEDRVVLGYTF

J gene: TRBJ1-1
V gene: TRBV12-3/TRBV12-4
CDR3 protein: CASRVGDNTEAFF

J gene: TRBJ2-2
V gene: TRBV5-1
CDR3 protein: CASMQRGDGELFF

J gene: TRBJ2-2
V gene: TRBV20-1
CDR3 protein: CSARGLQSNTGELFF

J gene: TRBJ1-1
V gene: TRBV7-9
CDR3 protein: CASTRNTEAFF

J gene: TRBJ1-4
V gene: TRBV12-3/TRBV12-4
CDR3 protein: CASSYRDSNEKLFF

J gene: TRBJ1-1
V gene: TRBV5-1
CDR3 protein: CASSLGIGGGMNTEAFF

J gene: TRBJ2-7
V gene: TRBV7-8
CDR3 protein: CASSTQGRQTGEQYF

J gene: TRBJ1-2
V gene: TRBV27
CDR3 protein: CASSSRQGADGYTF